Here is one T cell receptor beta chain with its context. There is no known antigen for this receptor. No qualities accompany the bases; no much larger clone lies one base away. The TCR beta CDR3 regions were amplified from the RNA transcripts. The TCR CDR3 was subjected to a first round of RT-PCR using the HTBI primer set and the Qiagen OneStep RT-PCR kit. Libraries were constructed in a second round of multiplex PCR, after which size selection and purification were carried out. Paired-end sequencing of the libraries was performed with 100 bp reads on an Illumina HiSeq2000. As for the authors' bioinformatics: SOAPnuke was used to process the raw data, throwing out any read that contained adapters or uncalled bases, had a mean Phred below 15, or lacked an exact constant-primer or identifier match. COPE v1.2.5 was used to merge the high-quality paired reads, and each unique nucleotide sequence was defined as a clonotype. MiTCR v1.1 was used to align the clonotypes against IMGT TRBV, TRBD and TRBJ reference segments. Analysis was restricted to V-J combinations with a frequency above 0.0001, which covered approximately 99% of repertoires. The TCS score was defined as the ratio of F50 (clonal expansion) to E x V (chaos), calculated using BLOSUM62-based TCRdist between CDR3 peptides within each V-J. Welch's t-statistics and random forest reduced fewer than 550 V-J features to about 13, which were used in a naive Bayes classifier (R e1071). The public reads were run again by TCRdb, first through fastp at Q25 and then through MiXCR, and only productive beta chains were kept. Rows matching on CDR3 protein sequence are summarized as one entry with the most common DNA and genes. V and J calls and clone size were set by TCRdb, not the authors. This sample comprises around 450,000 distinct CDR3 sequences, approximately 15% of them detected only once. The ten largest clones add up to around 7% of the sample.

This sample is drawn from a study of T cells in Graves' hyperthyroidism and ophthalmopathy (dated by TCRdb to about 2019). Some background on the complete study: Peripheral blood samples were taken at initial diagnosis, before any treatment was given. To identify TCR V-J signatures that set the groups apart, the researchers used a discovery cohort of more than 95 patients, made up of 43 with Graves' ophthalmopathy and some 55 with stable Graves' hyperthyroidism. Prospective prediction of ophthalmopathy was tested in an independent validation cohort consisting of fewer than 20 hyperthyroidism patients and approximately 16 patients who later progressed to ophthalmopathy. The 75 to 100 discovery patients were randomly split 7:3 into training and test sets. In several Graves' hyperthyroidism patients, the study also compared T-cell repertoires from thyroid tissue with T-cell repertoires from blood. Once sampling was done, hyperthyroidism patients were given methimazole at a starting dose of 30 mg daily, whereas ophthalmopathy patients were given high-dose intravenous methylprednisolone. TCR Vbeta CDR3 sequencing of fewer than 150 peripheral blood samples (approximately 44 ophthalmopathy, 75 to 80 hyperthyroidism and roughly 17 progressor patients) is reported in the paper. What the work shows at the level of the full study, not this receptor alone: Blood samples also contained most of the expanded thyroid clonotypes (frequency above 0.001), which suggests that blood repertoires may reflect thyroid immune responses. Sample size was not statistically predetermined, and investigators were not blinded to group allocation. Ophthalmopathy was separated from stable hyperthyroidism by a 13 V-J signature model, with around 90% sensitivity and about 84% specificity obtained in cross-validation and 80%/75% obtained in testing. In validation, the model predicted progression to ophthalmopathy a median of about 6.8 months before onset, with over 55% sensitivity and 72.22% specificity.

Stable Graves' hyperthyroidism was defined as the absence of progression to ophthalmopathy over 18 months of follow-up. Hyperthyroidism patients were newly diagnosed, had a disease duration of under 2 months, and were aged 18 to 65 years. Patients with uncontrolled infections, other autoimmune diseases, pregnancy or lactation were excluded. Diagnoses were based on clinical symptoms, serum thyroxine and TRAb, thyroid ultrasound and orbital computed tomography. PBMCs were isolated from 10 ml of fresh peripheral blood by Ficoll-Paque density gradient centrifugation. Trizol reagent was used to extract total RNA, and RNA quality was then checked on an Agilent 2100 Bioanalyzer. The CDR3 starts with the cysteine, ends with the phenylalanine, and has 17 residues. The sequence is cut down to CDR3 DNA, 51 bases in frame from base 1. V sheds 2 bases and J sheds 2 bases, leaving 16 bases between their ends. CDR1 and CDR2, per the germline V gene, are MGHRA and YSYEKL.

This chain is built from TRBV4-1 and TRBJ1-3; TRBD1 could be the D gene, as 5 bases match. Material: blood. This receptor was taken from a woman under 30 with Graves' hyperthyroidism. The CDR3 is CASSQHLPGGTGNTIYF. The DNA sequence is TGCGCCAGCAGCCAACACCTTCCGGGGGGGACTGGAAACACCATATATTTT.